This entry lists 23 T cell receptor beta chains sequenced from one sample in a study of regulatory T cells in long-lasting Graves disease. Relying on iRepertoire HTBI primers and Arm-PCR of CDR3 regions, the team built TCR beta libraries. TCRdb called the multiplex PCR reads again in MiXCR, with one record for every CDR3 protein. The sample records 400,000 to 500,000 distinct CDR3 sequences, roughly 17% being singletons. Documented time point: newly diagnosed GD, antithyroid drugs for less than 3 months. Construction of the TCR library relied on RNA isolated from PBMCs. The same sample was also used in a study of T cells in Graves' hyperthyroidism and ophthalmopathy.

Sequenced material: peripheral blood mononuclear cells (PBMCs), taken at new diagnosis, from a patient treated with antithyroid drugs. These receptor sequences come from a woman between 25 and 40 years old with Graves disease.

This clonotype has at least ten counts. This chain connects TRBV29-1 to TRBJ2-5, with TRBD2 matching over 14 bases. Germline V gives CDR1 SQVTM, CDR2 ANQGSEA. Trimming removed 5 bases from V and 4 bases from J; junction bases left unmatched: 9. This CDR3 has 16 amino acids. As DNA, the CDR3 is TGCAGCGTTTCGGGACTAGCGGGAGTTTTGGGAGAGACCCAGTACTTC. It encodes CSVSGLAGVLGETQYF.

V and J are TRBV6-2 or TRBV6-3 and TRBJ1-2, with 9 bases aligning to TRBD1. This CDR3 is 15 amino acids long. Per germline, CDR1 MNHEY and CDR2 SVGEGT. The J segment lost 3 bases and the V segment lost 6 bases, leaving 8 bases of the junction unmatched. Here the CDR3 DNA reads TGTGCCAGCAGCCCCGCGGGACAGGGCGACTATGGCTACACCTTC. Translated, it gives CASSPAGQGDYGYTF.

This clonotype was recorded many times. The chain links TRBV28 to TRBJ1-1, with TRBD1 as a possible D gene (6 bases). Looked up from germline, CDR1 is MDHEN and CDR2 is SYDVKM. The CDR3 consists of 15 residues. V dropped 5 bases and J dropped 0 bases, with 13 bases sitting between them. The CDR3 protein is CASSPRQELNTEAFF. CDR3 DNA sequence: TGTGCCAGCAGTCCCCGACAGGAGTTGAACACTGAAGCTTTCTTT.

Many counts were recorded for this clonotype. The chain combines TRBV5-1 with TRBJ2-1, with D unclear. The V and J ends lost 0 bases and 6 bases respectively, with 16 bases between them. There are 16 residues in the CDR3. CDR1 is SGHRS and CDR2 is YFSETQ in the germline V gene. CDR3 sequence reads: CASSLGPSQAGNEQFF. For the CDR3, the DNA is TGCGCCAGCAGCTTGGGGCCGTCCCAGGCAGGCAATGAGCAGTTCTTC.

This clonotype was detected many times. The rearrangement uses TRBV7-9 and TRBJ1-6, with D tentatively TRBD1 (6 bases). Germline CDR1 is SEHNR and CDR2 is FQNEAQ (reference sequence). The CDR3 totals 17 residues. Trimming took 0 bases from V and 8 from J, leaving 17 bases between them. DNA of the CDR3: TGTGCCAGCAGCTTAGCCCCTACAGGGATTTTGGATTCACCCCTCCACTTT. Protein product: CASSLAPTGILDSPLHF.

This clonotype came up many times. The chain couples TRBV7-2 to TRBJ2-2; D is perhaps TRBD2 (7 bases). The CDR3 loop spans 17 amino acids. V was pared by 7 bases and J by 1 base, with 19 bases between. The V gene's germline CDR1 is SGHTA and CDR2 FQGNSA. The CDR3 DNA reads TGTGCCAGCACCCCGTTTGGGGGGGCGGGGAACACCGGGGAGCTGTTTTTT. Its translation is CASTPFGGAGNTGELFF.

The table lists this clonotype with many counts. For the CDR3, the DNA is TGTGCCAGCAGTGAATCCGCCCCTAGCTCCTACGAGCAGTACTTC. Its protein is CASSESAPSSYEQYF. The chain joins TRBV2 to TRBJ2-7; D is unclear. Germline-derived CDR1 and CDR2 are SNHLY and FYNNEI. The germline V and J ends were trimmed by 2 bases and 0 bases, with 11 bases remaining between them. This CDR3 is 15 amino acids long.

In this sample, this clonotype turned up many times. The chain joins TRBV11-2 to TRBJ1-6; D not certain. Germline V gives CDR1 SGHAT, CDR2 FQNNGV. The CDR3 runs to 14 residues. Trimming pared 1 base from V and 9 bases from J, leaving 10 bases between. This chain's CDR3 is CASSLAGDGSPLHF. CDR3 nucleotides: TGTGCCAGCAGCTTAGCCGGGGATGGTTCACCCCTCCACTTT.

The V call is TRBV6-5, the J call TRBJ2-7; D gene unclear. V was trimmed by 0 bases and J by 0 bases, leaving 9 bases between them. The V gene's germline CDR1 is MNHEY and CDR2 SVGAGI. The CDR3 length is 15 residues. The CDR3 DNA reads TGTGCCAGCAGTTACTCGGGCCAGGCCTCCTACGAGCAGTACTTC. Residues: CASSYSGQASYEQYF.

In this sample, this clonotype turned up a few times. The chain joins TRBV14 to TRBJ1-5; no reliable D call. The CDR3 runs 14 residues. CDR1 and CDR2 (germline): SGHDN, FVKESK. Trimming cost V 6 bases and J 5 bases, with 14 bases left between them. CDR3 in DNA: TGTGCCAGCAGTGCACGTCGGCTTTATCAGCCCCAGCATTTT. Translated: CASSARRLYQPQHF.

As to this clonotype: A single base separates this from a much larger clone, so it may be a read error. This chain joins TRBV11-2 and TRBJ2-3; D not resolved. From germline, CDR1 is SGHAT and CDR2 FQNNGV. The CDR3 totals 17 residues. As DNA, the CDR3 is TGTGTCAGCAGCCCACCAGGACCGATACTACTCACAGATACGCAGTATTTT. This sequence encodes CVSSPPGPILLTDTQYF.

This clonotype was recorded many times. The gene calls are TRBV7-2 and TRBJ2-6, with unresolved D. Trimming removed 2 bases from V and 0 bases from J, with 11 bases in between. Germline V gene data show CDR1 as SGHTA and CDR2 as FQGNSA. The CDR3 extends over 17 amino acids. The chain's CDR3 is CASSLMPRVSGANVLTF. CDR3 nucleotide sequence: TGTGCCAGCAGCTTAATGCCTAGGGTCTCTGGGGCCAACGTCCTGACTTTC.

This clonotype has only a few counts. The chain is built from TRBV20-1 and TRBJ2-5; no clear D. CDR3 length equals 14 residues. Per the germline V gene, CDR1 is DFQATT and CDR2 is SNEGSKA (reference sequence). Trimming stripped 0 bases from V and 1 base from J, with 9 bases between. CDR3: CSARERYSQETQYF. The CDR3, as DNA: TGCAGTGCTAGAGAACGTTACAGCCAAGAGACCCAGTACTTC.

Comment on this clonotype: This may arise from a read error, as a much more abundant clone is one base away. The chain combines TRBV6-9 with TRBJ2-3; 7 nucleotides match TRBD2. Near its end, the DNA agrees better with TRBJ2-1, so the J call may be wrong. The germline V gene has CDR1 MNHGY and CDR2 SVAAGI. The CDR3 runs to 15 residues. The CDR3 is CASSFSGRGIYEQFF. As DNA, the CDR3 is TGTGCCAGCAGTTTTAGTGGGAGGGGAATCTACGAGCAGTTCTTC.

This clonotype was seen more than once but under ten times. The CDR3 here is CSVDHRLNYGYTF. CDR3 in DNA: TGCAGCGTTGATCACCGGCTGAACTATGGCTACACCTTC. The rearrangement uses TRBV29-1 and TRBJ1-2; D ambiguous. The V gene's germline CDR1 is SQVTM and CDR2 ANQGSEA. Trimming removed 3 bases from V and 2 bases from J, with 10 bases in between. This CDR3 is built from 13 residues. The full variable domain, completed using reference TRBV29-1 and TRBJ1-2, is SAVISQKPSRDICQRGTSLTIQCQVDSQVTMMFWYRQQPGQSLTLIATANQGSEATYESGFVIDKFPISRPNLTFSTLTVSNMSPEDSSIYLCSVDHRLNYGYTFGSGTRLTVV.

This chain links TRBV30 with TRBJ1-1; tentative D call: TRBD1 (6 bases). V gave up 4 bases and J gave up 8 bases, with 14 bases separating them. The CDR3 runs to 12 residues. Germline V gives CDR1 GTSNPN, CDR2 SVGIG (reference sequence). The CDR3: CAWTTQGAEAFF. In DNA form, the CDR3 reads TGTGCCTGGACCACACAGGGTGCCGAAGCTTTCTTT.

V usage is TRBV3-1 and J usage is TRBJ1-1, with 7 bases lining up with TRBD1. J was trimmed by 5 bases and V by 4 bases; bases with no gene match: 4. CDR1 is LGHDT, CDR2 YNNKEL, per germline (reference sequence). The CDR3 consists of 13 residues. The CDR3 sequence is CASSRPRGTEAFF. The DNA of the CDR3 is TGTGCCAGCAGCCGACCCAGGGGGACTGAAGCTTTCTTT.

The table lists this clonotype with many counts. The genes are TRBV28 and TRBJ2-1; 12 nucleotides agree with TRBD2. The V gene's germline CDR1 is MDHEN and CDR2 SYDVKM. The V and J ends lost 2 bases and 0 bases, in that order; junction bases with no gene match: 2. The CDR3 runs to 17 residues. DNA for the CDR3: TGTGCCAGCAGTTTACTAGCGGGAGGGAGCTCCTACAATGAGCAGTTCTTC. Its translation is CASSLLAGGSSYNEQFF.

The CDR3 here is CASSIRTGGRTDTQYF. CDR3 nucleotide sequence: TGTGCCAGTAGTATTAGGACAGGGGGACGTACAGATACGCAGTATTTT. This chain joins TRBV19 and TRBJ2-3; TRBD1 matches at 10 bases. J was trimmed by 3 bases and V by 3 bases; bases with no gene match: 6. Germline V gives CDR1 LNHDA, CDR2 SQIVND (reference sequence). The CDR3 is 16 residues long.

This clonotype occurred a few times. This chain joins TRBV7-2 and TRBJ2-6; the match to TRBD2 covers 12 bases. Germline CDR1 reads SGHTA; CDR2 reads FQGNSA. The CDR3 runs 18 residues. J lost 0 bases, V lost 10 bases, and 10 bases had no gene match. CDR3 amino acids: CAIPSGRALLSGANVLTF. The DNA of the CDR3 is TGTGCCATCCCTAGCGGGAGGGCTCTCCTCTCTGGGGCCAACGTCCTGACTTTC.

This clonotype was seen repeatedly, ten times or more. The chain couples TRBV7-9 to TRBJ2-1; D is tentatively TRBD1 or TRBD2 (5 bases each). V lost 0 bases and J lost 10, with 10 bases in between. CDR1 and CDR2 from the germline V gene are SEHNR and FQNEAQ (reference sequence). The CDR3 is 13 residues long. CDR3 DNA sequence: TGTGCCAGCAGCTTAGCGTTTGGGACCGAGCAGTTCTTC. It codes for CASSLAFGTEQFF.

This clonotype was found a few times. This chain uses TRBV5-5 with TRBJ1-3; no clear D gene. The ends were cut back, 1 base at V and 4 bases at J, with 18 bases in the middle. The CDR3 extends over 17 amino acids. Germline V CDR1 and CDR2: SGHKS, YYEKEE (reference sequence). The CDR3 loop is CASSLSGIEDSGNTIYF. CDR3 DNA: TGTGCCAGCAGCTTGAGCGGTATCGAGGATTCGGGAAACACCATATATTTT.

This clonotype showed up just once. The chain links TRBV11-2 to TRBJ1-1; D is undetermined. Germline V gene lookup returns CDR1 SGHAT and CDR2 FQNNGV. Trimming took off 3 bases at V and 1 base at J, with 12 bases between the two ends. The CDR3 covers 15 residues. DNA of the CDR3: TGTGCCAGCAGCTTTTTCGGGAAGGGGAACACTGAAGCTTTCTTT. This gives the protein CASSFFGKGNTEAFF.